The 31 T cell receptor beta chains below were found in one sample sequenced in a study of T cells in Graves' hyperthyroidism and ophthalmopathy. RNA transcripts provided the source from which TCR beta CDR3 regions were amplified. HTBI primers were the set used in a first-round RT-PCR of the TCR CDR3. TCRdb re-called the multiplex PCR reads with MiXCR, one entry per CDR3 protein. The sample consists of about 360,000 distinct CDR3 sequences, 15% to 17% of them appearing once. The specimen sequenced was blood. The source of these receptors is a woman under 30 with Graves' hyperthyroidism that later progressed to Graves' ophthalmopathy.

This clonotype was seen more than once but under ten times. This sequence joins TRBV30 and TRBJ1-6; a weak D match, TRBD1 (6 bases). Germline assignment: CDR1 GTSNPN and CDR2 SVGIG (reference sequence). The CDR3 has 14 amino acids. Between the trimmed V and J ends, which lost 0 bases and 9 bases, there was a span of 12 bases. The CDR3 protein is CAWSVTGPLSPLHF. The CDR3 bases are TGTGCCTGGAGTGTTACAGGGCCACTTTCACCCCTCCACTTT.

A word on this clonotype: A read error may be the cause here, since a much bigger clone is one base away. The gene calls are TRBV24-1 and TRBJ2-1, with 9 positions matching TRBD1. The junction had 14 bases not matched to a gene; V was cut back by 8 bases and J by 7 bases. There are 16 residues in the CDR3. Germline CDR1 and CDR2: KGHDR and SFDVKD. The CDR3 bases are TGTGCCACCAATGACCAGGGACAGGGAGGAGGGAATGAGCAGTTCTTC. Amino acid sequence: CATNDQGQGGGNEQFF.

For this clonotype: A much larger clonotype is one base distant, so this may be a read error. The chain recombines TRBV27 with TRBJ1-2; D is unclear. Looked up from germline, CDR1 is MNHEY and CDR2 is SMNVEV (reference sequence). This CDR3 has 13 amino acids. This CDR3 reads CVSSFSPLNGYTF. The CDR3 coding sequence is TGTGTCAGCAGTTTTTCTCCTTTGAATGGCTACACCTTC.

This clonotype was seen only a few times. The chain uses TRBV19 and TRBJ2-3, with D possibly TRBD2 on 6 matching bases. Germline values: CDR1 LNHDA, CDR2 SQIVND (reference sequence). The CDR3 covers 14 residues. Trimming stripped 6 bases from V and 0 bases from J, with 10 bases between. CDR3 in DNA: TGTGCCAGTAGATCGGGGGAAAGCACAGATACGCAGTATTTT. As protein: CASRSGESTDTQYF.

This sequence joins TRBV30 and TRBJ2-1; 11 bases align to TRBD2. The germline gives CDR1 GTSNPN, CDR2 SVGIG (reference sequence). V lost 3 bases and J lost 9; bases outside the gene matches: 4. The CDR3 consists of 13 residues. CDR3 residues: CAWRTSGIVEQFF. The CDR3 coding sequence is TGTGCCTGGAGGACTAGCGGGATAGTTGAGCAGTTCTTC.

The sample holds many counts of this clonotype. The chain uses TRBV28 and TRBJ1-1, with D unresolved. The CDR3 totals 14 residues. V lost 4 bases, J lost 6 bases, and 15 bases lay in between. Germline loops: CDR1 MDHEN, CDR2 SYDVKM. The CDR3: CASSWEGYGPEAFF. In DNA, the CDR3 is TGTGCCAGCAGTTGGGAGGGCTATGGACCTGAAGCTTTCTTT.

This clonotype occurred many times. The V call is TRBV18, the J call TRBJ1-2; possible D gene TRBD1, 6 bases. Germline-derived CDR1 and CDR2 are KGHSH and LQKENI. Trimming cost V 5 bases and J 1 base, with 11 bases left between them. This CDR3 comprises 14 residues. The chain's CDR3 is CASSAGTNNYGYTF. CDR3 sequence (DNA): TGTGCCAGCTCAGCCGGGACAAATAACTATGGCTACACCTTC.

Concerning this clonotype: One base away lies a much larger clone, so this may be a sequencing read error. The chain employs TRBV16 and TRBJ1-1; 7 nucleotides match TRBD1. Germline V gives CDR1 KGHSY, CDR2 FQNENV. With V trimmed by 2 bases and J by 2 bases, 8 bases remained unmatched. The CDR3 sequence is 16 residues long. CDR3 loop: CASSQHQGQTNTEAFF. CDR3 in DNA: TGTGCCAGCAGCCAACACCAGGGACAGACTAACACTGAAGCTTTCTTT.

This clonotype came up many times. The gene calls are TRBV5-1 and TRBJ2-1; D remains ambiguous. The V gene's germline CDR1 is SGHRS and CDR2 YFSETQ. The length of the CDR3 is 14 residues. Trimming cost V 0 bases and J 7 bases, with 11 bases left between them. DNA for the CDR3: TGCGCCAGCAGCTTGGCCGCCCTTAGGAATGAGCAGTTCTTC. It translates to CASSLAALRNEQFF.

This clonotype was counted ten times or more. V gene TRBV28 combines with J gene TRBJ2-1, with 10 bases aligning to TRBD1. In germline, CDR1 is MDHEN, CDR2 SYDVKM. V gave up 5 bases and J gave up 4 bases; unmatched junction bases: 14. The CDR3 spans 18 residues. Here the CDR3 reads CASSLDRGVVEGYNEQFF. The CDR3 DNA reads TGTGCCAGCAGTCTGGACAGGGGGGTGGTAGAGGGTTACAATGAGCAGTTCTTC.

This chain uses TRBV29-1 with TRBJ2-2; TRBD1 matches at 8 bases. Losses at the gene ends were 7 bases for V and 4 bases for J; bases not matched to a gene: 8. CDR1 is SQVTM and CDR2 is ANQGSEA in the germline V gene. The length of the CDR3 is 14 residues. The CDR3 nucleotides are TGCAGCGCCTCGGACAGGGAGCCCACCGGGGAGCTGTTTTTT. It is translated as CSASDREPTGELFF.

J is TRBJ2-3 and V is TRBV7-8; 8 bases agree with TRBD2. CDR3 size: 16 residues. The V segment lost 8 bases and the J segment 6 bases; nucleotides outside the gene matches: 16. Germline lookup yields CDR1 SGHVS and CDR2 FQNEAQ. CDR3 sequence reads: CASSPIGREARDTQYF. In DNA form, the CDR3 reads TGTGCCAGCTCTCCGATTGGGCGGGAGGCCAGGGATACGCAGTATTTT.

The V call is TRBV9, the J call TRBJ2-7; D may be TRBD1 (5 bases). Trimming left V 0 bases short and J 3 bases short, with 10 bases between. The germline CDR1 and CDR2 sequences are SGDLS and YYNGEE. This CDR3 is 14 amino acids long. The CDR3 sequence: CASSVGTGYYEQYF. CDR3 in DNA: TGTGCCAGCAGCGTAGGAACAGGCTACTACGAGCAGTACTTC.

Only a few counts were recorded for this clonotype. The chain links TRBV6-2 or TRBV6-3 to TRBJ2-6; D unresolved. The V end was cut by 8 bases, the J end by 1 base, with 6 bases between. Germline CDR1 and CDR2: MNHEY and SVGEGT. CDR3 length: 13 residues. In DNA form, the CDR3 reads TGTGCCAGCTATAGGTCTGGGGCCAACGTCCTGACTTTC. This encodes CASYRSGANVLTF.

The V call is TRBV2, the J call TRBJ2-1; D is ambiguous. The CDR3 totals 11 residues. The germline V gene has CDR1 SNHLY and CDR2 FYNNEI. With 8 bases removed from V and 7 bases from J, the gap between germline ends came to 9 bases. The CDR3 reads CASEKVNEQFF. The CDR3 DNA is TGTGCCAGCGAGAAAGTTAATGAGCAGTTCTTC.

The CDR3 DNA reads TGTGCCAGTAGTATCCCGCAAGTCCGCAATGAGCAGTTCTTC. Translated, it gives CASSIPQVRNEQFF. The chain recombines TRBV19 with TRBJ2-1; D gene ambiguous. Per the germline V gene, CDR1 is LNHDA and CDR2 is SQIVND (reference sequence). The V and J ends lost 3 bases and 6 bases respectively, with 12 bases between them. The CDR3 extends over 14 amino acids.

In the case of this clonotype: A much larger clone is a single base away; this may be a read error. This chain joins TRBV7-6 and TRBJ2-7, with 8 nucleotides matching TRBD2. The V and J ends lost 4 bases and 7 bases, in that order; junction bases with no gene match: 12. The germline CDR1 and CDR2 sequences are SGHVS and FNYEAQ. There are 15 residues in the CDR3. DNA for the CDR3: TGTGCCAGCAGCTCTAGCGGGTACTTAGGCAATGAGCAGTACTTC. Amino acid sequence: CASSSSGYLGNEQYF.

This clonotype showed up many times. The gene calls are TRBV12-3 or TRBV12-4 and TRBJ1-1; 9 bases match TRBD1. V shed 6 bases, J shed 4 bases, and the junction held 6 bases outside the gene matches. The CDR3 has 14 amino acids. This CDR3 is CASSVGQGGTEAFF. As DNA, the CDR3 is TGTGCCAGCAGCGTGGGACAGGGTGGCACTGAAGCTTTCTTT.

The chain has TRBV4-1 and TRBJ2-7; D might be TRBD2 (5 bases). CDR1 and CDR2 from the germline V gene are MGHRA and YSYEKL. This CDR3 is built from 16 residues. The V gene lost 4 bases and the J gene lost 0 bases, with 16 bases spanning the gap. The CDR3 spells CASSRGPGRSSYEQYF. The DNA for the CDR3 is TGCGCCAGCAGCCGAGGGCCGGGCAGGAGCTCCTACGAGCAGTACTTC.

This clonotype appeared many times. The V and J genes are TRBV2 and TRBJ1-2; D is perhaps TRBD1 (6 bases). The ends were cut back, 5 bases at V and 6 bases at J, with 13 bases in the middle. Germline V lookup: CDR1 SNHLY, CDR2 FYNNEI. The length of the CDR3 is 13 residues. The CDR3 DNA is TGTGCCAGCAGTTTACAGGGATTGGATGGCTACACCTTC. This sequence encodes CASSLQGLDGYTF.

This clonotype was observed at least ten times. This chain connects TRBV5-1 to TRBJ2-5; TRBD1 agrees at 8 bases. The CDR3 is made up of 14 amino acids. Unmatched junction bases numbered 1, after V lost 2 bases and J lost 1 base. CDR1 is SGHRS, CDR2 YFSETQ, per germline. CDR3 amino acids: CASSLGQGQETQYF. The CDR3, as DNA: TGCGCCAGCAGCTTAGGACAGGGCCAAGAGACCCAGTACTTC.

This clonotype showed up many times. The chain employs TRBV20-1 and TRBJ2-7; D may be TRBD2 (6 bases). The ends were cut back, 3 bases at V and 3 bases at J, with 15 bases in the middle. The CDR3 has 14 amino acids. Looked up from germline, CDR1 is DFQATT and CDR2 is SNEGSKA (reference sequence). CDR3 residues: CSASGGRFDYEQYF. The CDR3 coding sequence is TGCAGTGCTAGCGGGGGACGGTTCGACTACGAGCAGTACTTC.

This chain joins TRBV20-1 and TRBJ1-4; tentatively, D is TRBD1 (6 bases). Trimming left V 7 bases short and J 8 bases short, with 14 bases between. The CDR3 covers 12 residues. Germline assignment: CDR1 DFQATT and CDR2 SNEGSKA (reference sequence). Here the CDR3 DNA reads TGCAGTGTGTTGGGGGCGGGGGAAAAACTGTTTTTT. This translates into CSVLGAGEKLFF.

This clonotype was found many times. The rearrangement uses TRBV28 and TRBJ1-6; D is ambiguous. CDR1 and CDR2 from the germline V gene are MDHEN and SYDVKM. With 1 base removed from V and 4 bases from J, the gap between germline ends came to 11 bases. CDR3 size: 16 residues. DNA for the CDR3: TGTGCCAGCAGTTTATTCGGACGGGGATATAATTCACCCCTCCACTTT. Translating it yields CASSLFGRGYNSPLHF. The complete variable domain, with remaining parts taken from reference TRBV28 and TRBJ1-6, reads DVKVTQSSRYLVKRTGEKVFLECVQDMDHENMFWYRQDPGLGLRLIYFSYDVKMKEKGDIPEGYSVSREKKERFSLILESASTNQTSMYLCASSLFGRGYNSPLHFGNGTRLTVT.

This clonotype occurred many times. The V gene is TRBV28, the J gene TRBJ2-1; TRBD2 matches 7 bases. J gave up 1 base and V 11 bases, and 8 bases lay outside the gene matches. CDR1 is MDHEN and CDR2 is SYDVKM in the germline V gene. This CDR3 has 14 residues. The CDR3 here is CAAKRGISYNEQFF. CDR3 DNA: TGTGCCGCCAAGCGGGGCATTTCCTACAATGAGCAGTTCTTC.

Of note for this clonotype: This CDR3 fails to terminate in the conserved phenylalanine or tryptophan, so it likely reflects a read error. V gene TRBV5-1 combines with J gene TRBJ1-1; no clear D gene. The V end lost 0 bases, the J end lost 3 bases, and 6 bases lay between the germline ends. The CDR3 consists of 13 residues. Germline-derived CDR1 and CDR2 are SGHRS and YFSETQ. The DNA of the CDR3 is TGCGCCAGCAGCTTGGCCGGGTACACTGAAGCTTTCCTT. Protein sequence: CASSLAGYTEAFL.

V is TRBV29-1 and J is TRBJ2-4; no firm D call. From germline, CDR1 is SQVTM and CDR2 ANQGSEA. The CDR3 sequence is 13 residues long. The V end was cut by 0 bases, the J end by 1 base, with 4 bases between. The CDR3 DNA follows: TGCAGCGTTGAAGATGGGGCCAAAAACATTCAGTACTTC. This encodes CSVEDGAKNIQYF.

This clonotype appeared many times. The rearrangement joins TRBV28 to TRBJ2-1; 8 positions match TRBD2. V dropped 6 bases and J dropped 0; count of bases not matched to a gene: 4. Per germline, CDR1 MDHEN and CDR2 SYDVKM. The CDR3 is 15 residues long. The CDR3 here is CASSLTSGSYNEQFF. The CDR3 DNA reads TGTGCCAGCAGCTTAACTAGCGGCTCCTACAATGAGCAGTTCTTC.

The J gene is TRBJ2-7, the V gene TRBV6-1, with 9 bases matching TRBD1. The CDR3 runs to 16 residues. From germline, CDR1 is MNHNS and CDR2 SASEGT. After removal of 6 bases from V and 3 bases from J, the junction contained 12 bases not matched to a gene. The CDR3 spells CASRRIPGQGFYEQYF. The CDR3, as DNA: TGTGCCAGCAGGAGGATTCCGGGACAGGGATTCTACGAGCAGTACTTC.

J is TRBJ2-7 and V is TRBV7-8, with 8 bases identical to TRBD1. CDR1 and CDR2 from the germline V gene are SGHVS and FQNEAQ. This CDR3 has 15 residues. Trimming took 5 bases from V and 2 from J; bases not matched to a gene: 8. The CDR3 region has the DNA TGTGCCAGCAGCACCCGGACAGGGCGGACCTACGAGCAGTACTTC. Encoded protein: CASSTRTGRTYEQYF.

The rearrangement uses TRBV5-1 and TRBJ2-2; TRBD2 matches 8 bases. The CDR3 runs to 17 residues. The germline V gene has CDR1 SGHRS and CDR2 YFSETQ. Trimming cost V 0 bases and J 4 bases; bases outside gene matches: 8. CDR3 nucleotides: TGCGCCAGCAGCTTGGTTGGCGGGAGGATGGGCACCGGGGAGCTGTTTTTT. Translation: CASSLVGGRMGTGELFF.